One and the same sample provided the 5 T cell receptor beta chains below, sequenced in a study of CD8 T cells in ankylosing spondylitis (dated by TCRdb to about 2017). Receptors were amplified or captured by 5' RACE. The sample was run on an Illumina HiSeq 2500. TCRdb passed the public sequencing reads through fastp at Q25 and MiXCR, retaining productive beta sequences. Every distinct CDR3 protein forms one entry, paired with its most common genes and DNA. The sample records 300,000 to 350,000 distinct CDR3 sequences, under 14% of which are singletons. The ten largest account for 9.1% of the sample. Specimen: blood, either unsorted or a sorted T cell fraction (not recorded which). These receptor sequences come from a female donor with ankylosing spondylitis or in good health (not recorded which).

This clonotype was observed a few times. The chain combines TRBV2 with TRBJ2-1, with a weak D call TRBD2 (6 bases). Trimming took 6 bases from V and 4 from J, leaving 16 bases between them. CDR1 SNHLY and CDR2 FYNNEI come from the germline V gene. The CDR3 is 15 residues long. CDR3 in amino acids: CASRGWVAAYNEQFF. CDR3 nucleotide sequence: TGTGCCAGCAGGGGATGGGTAGCGGCTTACAATGAGCAGTTCTTC.

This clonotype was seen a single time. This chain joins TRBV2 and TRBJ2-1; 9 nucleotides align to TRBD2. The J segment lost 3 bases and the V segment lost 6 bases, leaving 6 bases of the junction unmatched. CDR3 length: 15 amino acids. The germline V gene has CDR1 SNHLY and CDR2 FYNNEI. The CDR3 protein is CASRVAGVGYNEQFF. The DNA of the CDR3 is TGTGCCAGCAGGGTAGCGGGGGTGGGCTACAATGAGCAGTTCTTC.

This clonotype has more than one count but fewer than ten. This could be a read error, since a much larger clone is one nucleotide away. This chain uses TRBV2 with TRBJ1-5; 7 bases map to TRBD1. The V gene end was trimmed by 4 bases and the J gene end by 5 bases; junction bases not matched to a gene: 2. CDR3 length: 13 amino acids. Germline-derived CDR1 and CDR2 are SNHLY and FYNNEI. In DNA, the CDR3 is TGTGCCAGCAGTGGACAGGGTTATCAGCCCCAGCATTTT. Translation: CASSGQGYQPQHF.

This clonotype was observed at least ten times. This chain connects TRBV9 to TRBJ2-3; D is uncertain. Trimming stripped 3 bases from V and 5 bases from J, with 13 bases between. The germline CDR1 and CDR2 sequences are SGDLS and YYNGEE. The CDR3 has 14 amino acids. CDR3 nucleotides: TGTGCCAGCAGCGCCCCCCCCTTTAAAGATACGCAGTATTTT. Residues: CASSAPPFKDTQYF.

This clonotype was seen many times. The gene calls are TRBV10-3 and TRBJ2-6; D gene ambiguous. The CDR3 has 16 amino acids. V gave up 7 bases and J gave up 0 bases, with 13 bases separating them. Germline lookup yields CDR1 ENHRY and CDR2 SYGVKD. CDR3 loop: CAIIDNENSGANVLTF. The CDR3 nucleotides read TGTGCCATCATTGACAACGAAAACTCTGGGGCCAACGTCCTGACTTTC.